The rows below give T cell receptor beta chains drawn from one sample of a study of response to subunit inactivated influenza vaccine. TCRdb re-derived calls from the RT-PCR reads in MiXCR, one entry per CDR3 protein. Among around 490,000 distinct CDR3 sequences listed, about 7.6% were seen once. Sample: PBMCs from blood, taken roughly 24 months after vaccination. The receptors were sampled from a man aged 50-75 years who received an inactivated influenza vaccine. The CDR3 runs from the conserved cysteine through the conserved F or W. D genes are given only for firm matches.

TRBD2,TRBJ2-3,TRBV10-3,CAISPSGSATDTQYF
NA,TRBJ1-1,TRBV20-1,CSARVGVNTEAFF
TRBD1,TRBJ2-5,TRBV10-3,CAISDGSGGQTQYF
TRBD1,TRBJ1-2,TRBV20-1,CSARDGDRAYGYTF
TRBD2,TRBJ2-1,TRBV20-1,CSARELAGGYNEQFF
TRBD1,TRBJ1-2,TRBV7-8,CASSFPAGGRWGYTF
TRBD1,TRBJ2-5,TRBV5-1,CASSLTGGLETQYF
NA,TRBJ1-3,TRBV7-2,CASSLGPASGNTIYF
NA,TRBJ1-1,TRBV5-1,CASSPDGARAVDTEAFF
NA,TRBJ1-5,TRBV5-6,CASSEGGISNQPQHF
NA,TRBJ1-1,TRBV3-1,CASSQGGGAGTEAFF
NA,TRBJ2-7,TRBV20-1,CSARDPGGQSSYEQYF